The next 16 T cell receptor beta chains were all read from a single sample in a study of control samples from healthy donors and cancer patients (dated by TCRdb to 2020 to 2021). The library was generated by the immunoSEQ multiplex PCR assay. In TCRdb, the immuneACCESS table is reduced to in-frame sequences with V and J assigned. These tables do not hold every clone; where another copy was compared, an unresolved V gene accounts for under half, and the others remain unexplained. The sample table records fewer than 300,000 clones; approximately 80% of these occur just once. The top ten constitute less than 15% of the sample. The sequenced sample was PBMCs. These receptors were taken from an older woman with lung cancer.

The chain joins TRBV5-1 to TRBJ1-3; 9 bases match TRBD1. This CDR3 has 15 amino acids. The V segment lost 4 bases and the J segment 2 bases; nucleotides outside the gene matches: 4. Per the germline V gene, CDR1 is SGHRS and CDR2 is YFSETQ. In DNA, the CDR3 is TGCGCCAGCAGCGTGGGACAGGGTACTGGAAACACCATATATTTT. Amino acids: CASSVGQGTGNTIYF. Complete variable domain (other parts from reference TRBV5-1 and TRBJ1-3): KAGVTQTPRYLIKTRGQQVTLSCSPISGHRSVSWYQQTPGQGLQFLFEYFSETQRNKGNFPGRFSGRQFSNSRSEMNVSTLELGDSALYLCASSVGQGTGNTIYFGEGSWLTVV.

The rearrangement links TRBV21-1 to TRBJ1-1. TRBV21-1 is flagged as a pseudogene. The CDR3 contains 12 residues. In DNA, the CDR3 is TGTGCCAGCAGCAAAGCGGCCGGTCAAGCTTTCTTT. This gives the protein CASSKAAGQAFF.

The rearrangement uses TRBV12-3 or TRBV12-4 and TRBJ1-5; the D is unclear. V was pared by 5 bases and J by 6 bases, with 11 bases between. The CDR3 length is 13 residues. Here the CDR3 reads CASSPSESQPQHF. The DNA of the CDR3 is TGTGCCAGCAGTCCTAGTGAGAGTCAGCCCCAGCATTTT.

CDR3 bases: TGCGCCAGCAGCTCTCTCATGTCAGGGGATCCCTACGAGCAGTACTTC. Its protein is CASSSLMSGDPYEQYF. The chain recombines TRBV5-1 with TRBJ2-7, with a possible D match to TRBD1 (6 bases). Deletions cut 3 bases from V and 2 bases from J, with 18 bases between. Germline V gene data show CDR1 as SGHRS and CDR2 as YFSETQ. The CDR3 loop spans 16 amino acids.

The gene calls are TRBV6-5 and TRBJ2-7; TRBD1 or TRBD2 may be the D gene (5 bases each). Germline V CDR1 and CDR2: MNHEY, SVGAGI. V dropped 6 bases and J dropped 0 bases, with 15 bases sitting between them. CDR3 size: 15 residues. As DNA, the CDR3 is TGTGCCAGCAGGGGGGAAAAACTGGGCTCCTACGAGCAGTACTTC. The encoded protein is CASRGEKLGSYEQYF.

V gene TRBV7-3 combines with J gene TRBJ2-5, with unresolved D. The CDR3 consists of 13 residues. The germline V and J ends were trimmed by 1 base and 5 bases, with 8 bases remaining between them. CDR1 is SGHTA and CDR2 is FQGTGA in the germline V gene. CDR3 region: CASSLRFSETQYF. CDR3 nucleotide sequence: TGTGCCAGCAGCTTAAGGTTCAGCGAGACCCAGTACTTC.

This clone was seen once. Other DNA sequences in the sample encode the same CDR3. The chain joins TRBV5-1 to TRBJ1-6, with D possibly being TRBD1 (6 bases). CDR1 and CDR2 (germline): SGHRS, YFSETQ. The CDR3 is made up of 15 amino acids. Trimming removed 0 bases at V and 5 bases at J, with 9 bases between. Here the CDR3 reads CASSLATGDNSPLHF. CDR3 DNA: TGCGCCAGCAGCTTGGCGACAGGAGATAATTCACCCCTCCACTTT.

V and J are TRBV7-3 and TRBJ2-1; no clear D gene. Germline values: CDR1 SGHTA, CDR2 FQGTGA. V gave up 2 bases and J gave up 7 bases, with 9 bases separating them. This CDR3 is 13 amino acids long. The CDR3 reads CASSLYLRNEQFF. In DNA form, the CDR3 reads TGTGCCAGCAGCTTATATCTCCGAAATGAGCAGTTCTTC.

This clone turned up a few times. The genes are TRBV6-1 and TRBJ1-1; D not resolved. CDR3 length equals 15 residues. Germline V lookup: CDR1 MNHNS, CDR2 SASEGT. The V end was cut by 3 bases, the J end by 1 base, with 12 bases between. The CDR3 sequence is CASSEVAGSNTEAFF. DNA of the CDR3: TGTGCCAGCAGTGAGGTGGCAGGATCGAACACTGAAGCTTTCTTT.

The rearrangement joins TRBV5-1 to TRBJ1-2; D unclear. The CDR3 is 14 amino acids. V lost 4 bases to trimming and J lost 4 bases, with 14 bases between them. The V gene's germline CDR1 is SGHRS and CDR2 YFSETQ. In DNA, the CDR3 is TGCGCCAGCAGCGCGGACCGTATTTCCTATGGCTACACCTTC. This gives the protein CASSADRISYGYTF.

A single count supports this clone. The chain recombines TRBV20-1 with TRBJ2-1; D is possibly TRBD1 or TRBD2 (5 bases each). Germline CDR1 and CDR2: DFQATT and SNEGSKA (reference sequence). There are 11 residues in the CDR3. The V gene lost 8 bases and the J gene lost 12 bases, with 17 bases spanning the gap. The CDR3 sequence: CSIDGRGGQFF. DNA for the CDR3: TGCAGTATAGACGGCCGGGGCGGGCAGTTCTTC.

The chain joins TRBV5-1 to TRBJ1-1, with 10 bases lining up with TRBD1. Germline V gene sequence: CDR1 SGHRS, CDR2 YFSETQ. With 5 bases clipped from V and 11 bases from J, the junction kept 9 bases outside the gene matches. The CDR3 spans 13 residues. For the CDR3, the DNA is TGCGCCAGCAGAAAGGGGACAGGGGAGGATGCTTTCTTT. It specifies CASRKGTGEDAFF.

The chain uses TRBV7-2 and TRBJ2-1; 11 nucleotides match TRBD2. V was clipped by 1 base and J by 7 bases; unmatched bases: 6. From germline, CDR1 is SGHTA and CDR2 FQGNSA. This CDR3 has 16 amino acids. CDR3 region: CASSLVLAGGLNEQFF. The CDR3 DNA reads TGTGCCAGCAGCTTAGTGCTAGCGGGGGGCTTGAATGAGCAGTTCTTC.

This chain links TRBV27 with TRBJ1-2; D gene ambiguous. Germline V gene lookup returns CDR1 MNHEY and CDR2 SMNVEV (reference sequence). The CDR3 runs 13 residues. The V gene lost 6 bases and the J gene lost 6 bases, with 14 bases spanning the gap. DNA for the CDR3: TGTGCCAGCAGCCATAGATCCGGGGATGGCTACACCTTC. This translates into CASSHRSGDGYTF.

The chain is built from TRBV19 and TRBJ2-2; tentatively, D is TRBD2 (7 bases). CDR1 is LNHDA and CDR2 is SQIVND in the germline V gene (reference sequence). This CDR3 comprises 16 residues. V was pared by 6 bases and J by 1 base, with 15 bases between. CDR3: CASSGGGHMNTGELFF. The CDR3 DNA reads as TGTGCCAGTAGCGGCGGGGGCCACATGAACACCGGGGAGCTGTTTTTT.

This chain links TRBV27 with TRBJ1-1; 8 nucleotides align to TRBD1. The CDR3 totals 14 residues. Germline V lookup: CDR1 MNHEY, CDR2 SMNVEV (reference sequence). V was pared by 5 bases and J by 8 bases, with 10 bases of the junction left unmatched. The CDR3 bases are TGTGCCAGCAGTGCCGGGACAGGAACCACGGAAGCTTTCTTT. Its protein is CASSAGTGTTEAFF.